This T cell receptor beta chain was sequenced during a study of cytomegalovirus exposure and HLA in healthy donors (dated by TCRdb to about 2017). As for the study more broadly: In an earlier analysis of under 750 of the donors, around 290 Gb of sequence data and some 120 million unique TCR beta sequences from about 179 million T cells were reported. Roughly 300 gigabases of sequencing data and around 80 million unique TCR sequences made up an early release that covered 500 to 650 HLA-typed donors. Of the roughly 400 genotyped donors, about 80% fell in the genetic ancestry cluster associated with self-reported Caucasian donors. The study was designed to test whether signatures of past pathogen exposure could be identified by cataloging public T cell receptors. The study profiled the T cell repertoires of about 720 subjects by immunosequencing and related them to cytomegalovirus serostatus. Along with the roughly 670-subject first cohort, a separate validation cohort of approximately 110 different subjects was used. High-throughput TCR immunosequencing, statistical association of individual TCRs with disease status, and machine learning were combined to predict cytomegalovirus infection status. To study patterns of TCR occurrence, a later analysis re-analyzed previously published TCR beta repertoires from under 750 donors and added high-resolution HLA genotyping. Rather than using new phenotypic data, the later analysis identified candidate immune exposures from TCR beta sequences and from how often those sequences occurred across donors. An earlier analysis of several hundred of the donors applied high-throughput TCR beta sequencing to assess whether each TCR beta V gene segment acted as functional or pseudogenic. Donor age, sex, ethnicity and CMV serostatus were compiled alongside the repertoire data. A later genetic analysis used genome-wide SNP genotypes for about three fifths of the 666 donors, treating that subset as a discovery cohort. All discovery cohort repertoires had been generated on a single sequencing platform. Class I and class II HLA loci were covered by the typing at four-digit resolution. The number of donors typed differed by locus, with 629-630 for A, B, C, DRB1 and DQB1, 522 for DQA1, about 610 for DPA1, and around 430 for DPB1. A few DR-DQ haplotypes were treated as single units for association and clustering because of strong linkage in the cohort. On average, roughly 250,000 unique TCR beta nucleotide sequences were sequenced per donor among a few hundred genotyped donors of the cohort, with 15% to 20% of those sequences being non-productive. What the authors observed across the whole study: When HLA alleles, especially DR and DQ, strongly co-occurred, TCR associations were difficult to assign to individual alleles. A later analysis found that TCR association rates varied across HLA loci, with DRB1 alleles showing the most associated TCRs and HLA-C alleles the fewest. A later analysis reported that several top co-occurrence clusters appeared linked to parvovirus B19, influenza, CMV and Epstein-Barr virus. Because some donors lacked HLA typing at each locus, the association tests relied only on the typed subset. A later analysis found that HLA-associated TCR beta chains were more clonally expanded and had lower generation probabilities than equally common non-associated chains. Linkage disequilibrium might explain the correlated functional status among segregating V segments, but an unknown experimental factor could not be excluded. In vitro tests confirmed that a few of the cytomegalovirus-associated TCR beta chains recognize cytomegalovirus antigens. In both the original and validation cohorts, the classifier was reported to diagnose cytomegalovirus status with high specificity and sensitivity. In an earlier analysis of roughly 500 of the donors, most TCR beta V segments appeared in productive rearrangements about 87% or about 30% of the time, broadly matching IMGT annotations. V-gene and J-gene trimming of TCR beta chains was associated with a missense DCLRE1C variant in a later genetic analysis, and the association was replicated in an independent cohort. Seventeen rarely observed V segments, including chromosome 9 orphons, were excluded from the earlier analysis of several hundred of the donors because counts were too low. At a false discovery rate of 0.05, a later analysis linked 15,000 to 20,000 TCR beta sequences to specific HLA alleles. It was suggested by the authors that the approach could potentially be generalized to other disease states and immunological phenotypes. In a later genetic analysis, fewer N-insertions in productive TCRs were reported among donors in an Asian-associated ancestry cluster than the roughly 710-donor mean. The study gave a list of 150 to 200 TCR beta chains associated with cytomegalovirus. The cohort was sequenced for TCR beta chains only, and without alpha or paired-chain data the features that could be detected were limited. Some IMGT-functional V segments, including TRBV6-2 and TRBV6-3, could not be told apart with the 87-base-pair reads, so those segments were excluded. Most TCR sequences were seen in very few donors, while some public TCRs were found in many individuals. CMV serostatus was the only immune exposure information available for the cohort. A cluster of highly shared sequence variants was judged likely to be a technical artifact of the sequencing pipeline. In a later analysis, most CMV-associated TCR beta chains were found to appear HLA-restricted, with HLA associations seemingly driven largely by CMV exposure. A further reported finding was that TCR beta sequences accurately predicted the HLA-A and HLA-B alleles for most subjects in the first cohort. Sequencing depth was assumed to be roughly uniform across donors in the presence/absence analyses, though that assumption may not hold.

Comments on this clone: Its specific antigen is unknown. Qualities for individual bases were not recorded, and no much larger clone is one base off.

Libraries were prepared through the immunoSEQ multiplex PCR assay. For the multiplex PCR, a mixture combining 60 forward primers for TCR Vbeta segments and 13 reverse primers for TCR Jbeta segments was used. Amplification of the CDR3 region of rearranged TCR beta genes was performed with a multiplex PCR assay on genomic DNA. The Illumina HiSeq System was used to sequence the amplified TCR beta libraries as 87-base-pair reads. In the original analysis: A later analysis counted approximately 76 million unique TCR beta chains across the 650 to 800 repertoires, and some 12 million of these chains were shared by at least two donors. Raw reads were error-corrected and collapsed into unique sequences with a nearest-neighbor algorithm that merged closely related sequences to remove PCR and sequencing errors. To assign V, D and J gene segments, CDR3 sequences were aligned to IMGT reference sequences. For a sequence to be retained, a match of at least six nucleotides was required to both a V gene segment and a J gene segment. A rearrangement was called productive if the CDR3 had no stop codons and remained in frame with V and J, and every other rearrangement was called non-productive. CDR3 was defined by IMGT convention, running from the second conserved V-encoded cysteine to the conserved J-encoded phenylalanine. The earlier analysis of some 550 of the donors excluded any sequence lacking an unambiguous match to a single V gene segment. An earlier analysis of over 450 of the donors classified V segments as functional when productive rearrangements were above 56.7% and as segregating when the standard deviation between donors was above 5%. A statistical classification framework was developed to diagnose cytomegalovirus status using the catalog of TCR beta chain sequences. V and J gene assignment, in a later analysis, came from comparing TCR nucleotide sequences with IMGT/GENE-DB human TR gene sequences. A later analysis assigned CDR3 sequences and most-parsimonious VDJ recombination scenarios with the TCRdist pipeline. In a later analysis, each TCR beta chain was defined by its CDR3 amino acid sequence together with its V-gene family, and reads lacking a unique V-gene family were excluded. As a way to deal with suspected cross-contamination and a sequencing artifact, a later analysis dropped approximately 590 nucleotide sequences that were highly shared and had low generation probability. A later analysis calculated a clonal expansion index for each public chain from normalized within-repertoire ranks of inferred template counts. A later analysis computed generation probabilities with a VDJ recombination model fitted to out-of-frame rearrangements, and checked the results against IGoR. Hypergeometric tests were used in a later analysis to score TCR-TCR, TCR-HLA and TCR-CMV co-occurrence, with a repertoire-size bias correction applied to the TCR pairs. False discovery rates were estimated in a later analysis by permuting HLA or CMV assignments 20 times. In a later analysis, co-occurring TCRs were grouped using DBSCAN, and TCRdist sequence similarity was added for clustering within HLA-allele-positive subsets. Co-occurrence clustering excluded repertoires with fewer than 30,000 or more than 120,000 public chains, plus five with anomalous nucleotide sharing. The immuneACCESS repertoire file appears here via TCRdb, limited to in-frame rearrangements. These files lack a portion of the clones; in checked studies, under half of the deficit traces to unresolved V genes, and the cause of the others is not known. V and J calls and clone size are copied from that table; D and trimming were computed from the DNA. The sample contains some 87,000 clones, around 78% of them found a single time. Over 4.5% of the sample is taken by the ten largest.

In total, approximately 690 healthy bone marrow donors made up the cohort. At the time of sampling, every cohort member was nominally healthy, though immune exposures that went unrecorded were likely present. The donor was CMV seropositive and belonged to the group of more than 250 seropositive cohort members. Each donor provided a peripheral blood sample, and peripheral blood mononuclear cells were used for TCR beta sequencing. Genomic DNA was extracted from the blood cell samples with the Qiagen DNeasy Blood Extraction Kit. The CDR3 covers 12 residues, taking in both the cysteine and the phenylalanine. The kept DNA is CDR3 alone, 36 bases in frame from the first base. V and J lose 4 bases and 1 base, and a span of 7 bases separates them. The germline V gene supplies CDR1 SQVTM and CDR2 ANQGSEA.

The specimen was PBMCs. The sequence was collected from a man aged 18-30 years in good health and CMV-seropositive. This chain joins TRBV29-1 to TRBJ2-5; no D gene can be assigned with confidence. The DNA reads TGCAGCGTTGCAAACAGCCAAGAGACCCAGTACTTC. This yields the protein CSVANSQETQYF.